This T cell receptor (beta chain) was recovered during a study of cytomegalovirus exposure and HLA in healthy donors. In this sample, this clone turned up a few times. Its antigen remains unknown. Findings and caveats of the study: About 150 TCR beta chains were listed as cytomegalovirus-associated.

Primers for the PCR totalled 60 Vbeta and 13 Jbeta. Only in-frame clones appear in the TCRdb table, and some are missing; sequencing was by immunoSEQ multiplex PCR. There are tens of thousands of clones in the sample; 70% to 80% occur only once, and around 7% lies in the top ten. Sequenced material: PBMCs. This TCR was recovered from a man aged 55 to 70 in good health and CMV-seronegative.

Written as DNA, the CDR3 is TGTGCCAGTAGTTTGGCTACCGGGATGACTAATGAAAAACTGTTTTTT. As protein: CASSLATGMTNEKLFF. This chain connects TRBV19 to TRBJ1-4; D gene unclear. CDR3 size: 16 residues. Germline values: CDR1 LNHDA, CDR2 SQIVND (reference sequence). The V gene lost 5 bases and the J gene lost 2 bases, with 15 bases spanning the gap.